These 18 T cell receptor beta chains came from one sample sequenced in a study of CD4 T cells in relation to SARS-CoV-2 and coronaviruses. Before the COVID-19 pandemic, during about 2011-2018, CD4+ T cells were taken from unexposed donors. After about 11 days of culture, CD4+ T cells were isolated. Measured with immunoSEQ multiplex PCR; TCRdb has only the in-frame clones, and not every one. The data show 19,000 or so clones, approximately 80% seen once. Their cognate antigens are unknown. The sample consisted of CD4+ T cells from PBMCs, cultured in vitro. Source of these receptors: a human donor in good health.

This chain joins TRBV12-5 and TRBJ2-1; D remains ambiguous. This CDR3 spans 11 amino acids. The germline V gene has CDR1 LGHNT and CDR2 FRNRAP. V was cut by 3 bases and J by 8 bases, with 5 bases left in between. The DNA of the CDR3 is TGTGCTAGTGGTTTTGTGTATGAGCAGTTCTTC. Its protein product is CASGFVYEQFF.

This chain uses TRBV19 with TRBJ1-1; no reliable D call. V lost 1 base and J lost 3, with 12 bases in between. In germline, CDR1 is LNHDA, CDR2 SQIVND (reference sequence). The CDR3 is made up of 15 amino acids. In nucleotides, the CDR3 is TGTGCCAGTAGTATAGTAGCCCGGACCGACACTGAAGCTTTCTTT. This codes for CASSIVARTDTEAFF.

The chain joins TRBV10-3 to TRBJ2-1, with D possibly being TRBD2 (5 bases). The CDR3 consists of 18 residues. Trimming removed 10 bases at V and 2 bases at J, with 27 bases between. Per germline, CDR1 ENHRY and CDR2 SYGVKD. The CDR3 spells CATTTNPGYRWPYNEQFF. The CDR3 nucleotides are TGTGCCACCACGACAAACCCGGGATACCGATGGCCCTACAATGAGCAGTTCTTC.

This clone has only a few counts. J is TRBJ2-1 and V is TRBV28, with TRBD2 matching over 8 bases. The CDR3 length is 17 residues. CDR1 and CDR2 from the germline V gene are MDHEN and SYDVKM. The V gene end was trimmed by 6 bases and the J gene end by 5 bases; junction bases not matched to a gene: 15. CDR3 in amino acids: CASRNIPGTSENNEQFF. The CDR3 region has the DNA TGTGCCAGCAGGAACATCCCCGGGACTAGTGAGAACAATGAGCAGTTCTTC. The whole variable domain, remainder taken from reference TRBV28 and TRBJ2-1, is DVKVTQSSRYLVKRTGEKVFLECVQDMDHENMFWYRQDPGLGLRLIYFSYDVKMKEKGDIPEGYSVSREKKERFSLILESASTNQTSMYLCASRNIPGTSENNEQFFGPGTRLTVL.

The chain recombines TRBV5-8 with TRBJ2-1, with TRBD1 matching 11 bases. The V gene's germline CDR1 is SGHTS and CDR2 YDEGEE. The J segment lost 6 bases and the V segment lost 4 bases, leaving 9 bases of the junction unmatched. This CDR3 spans 16 amino acids. Here the CDR3 DNA reads TGTGCCAGCAGCGAACCCGGACAGGGGGCTGCCAATGAGCAGTTCTTC. Encoded protein: CASSEPGQGAANEQFF.

This chain connects TRBV14 to TRBJ2-2; no firm D call. This CDR3 has 13 residues. Germline CDR1 SGHDN, CDR2 FVKESK. Trimming took 4 bases from V and 8 from J, leaving 11 bases between them. Here the CDR3 DNA reads TGTGCCAGCAGCCTATTAGGGCCTGGGGAGCTGTTTTTT. Translated: CASSLLGPGELFF.

This clone came up a few times. J is TRBJ2-1 and V is TRBV20-1, with TRBD2 matching 10 bases. Losses at the gene ends were 3 bases for V and 8 bases for J; bases not matched to a gene: 7. The length of the CDR3 is 14 residues. Germline V CDR1 and CDR2: DFQATT, SNEGSKA (reference sequence). The CDR3 sequence is CSASRSSGSDEQFF. The DNA for the CDR3 is TGCAGTGCTAGTAGGTCTAGCGGGAGCGATGAGCAGTTCTTC.

This chain joins TRBV18 and TRBJ2-3; D is uncertain. Trimming stripped 7 bases from V and 8 bases from J, with 16 bases between. CDR1 is KGHSH and CDR2 is LQKENI in the germline V gene. CDR3 length: 13 residues. The CDR3 reads CASLDLPAGTQYF. CDR3 in DNA: TGTGCCAGCTTAGACCTCCCGGCAGGTACGCAGTATTTT.

The chain couples TRBV28 to TRBJ2-7; D is perhaps TRBD1 (7 bases). Between the trimmed V and J ends, which lost 4 bases and 0 bases, there was a span of 13 bases. CDR1 MDHEN and CDR2 SYDVKM come from the germline V gene. The CDR3 is 15 residues long. CDR3 bases: TGTGCCAGCAGTTCTTCAGGGGGGAACTCCTACGAGCAGTACTTC. It encodes CASSSSGGNSYEQYF.

The rearrangement joins TRBV18 to TRBJ1-5, with a tentative D call TRBD1 (5 bases). The V end lost 2 bases, the J end lost 0 bases, and 11 bases lay between the germline ends. The V gene's germline CDR1 is KGHSH and CDR2 LQKENI. The CDR3 runs 16 residues. This CDR3 reads CASSPEGLNSNQPQHF. Written as DNA, the CDR3 is TGTGCCAGCTCACCAGAGGGGCTCAATAGCAATCAGCCCCAGCATTTT.

This clone has just one count. The V and J genes are TRBV28 and TRBJ2-7; D is perhaps TRBD1 or TRBD2 (7 bases each). The length of the CDR3 is 15 residues. Germline V gives CDR1 MDHEN, CDR2 SYDVKM. Trimming removed 6 bases at V and 2 bases at J, with 17 bases between. The CDR3 reads CASSDLGRGPYEQYF. CDR3 coding DNA: TGTGCCAGCAGCGACCTGGGGAGGGGGCCCTACGAGCAGTACTTC.

The rearrangement links TRBV2 to TRBJ2-3, with a possible D match to TRBD1 (6 bases). The CDR3 length is 16 residues. V was clipped by 0 bases and J by 8 bases, with 18 bases between them. Per the germline V gene, CDR1 is SNHLY and CDR2 is FYNNEI. The DNA for the CDR3 is TGTGCCAGCAGTGAAGCGACAGGTATTTTAGGAGGTACGCAGTATTTT. Protein sequence: CASSEATGILGGTQYF.

This clone was observed a few times. For the CDR3, the DNA is TGTGCCAGCTCACCAGGGCGGCAGTGGGAGCAGTACTTC. It encodes CASSPGRQWEQYF. This chain joins TRBV18 and TRBJ2-7; no definite D call. This CDR3 has 13 amino acids. With 2 bases removed from V and 7 bases from J, the gap between germline ends came to 12 bases. CDR1 is KGHSH, CDR2 LQKENI, per germline.

The V call is TRBV6-5, the J call TRBJ2-7, with TRBD2 as a possible D gene (6 bases). Germline CDR1 MNHEY, CDR2 SVGAGI. The CDR3 loop spans 14 amino acids. The V and J ends lost 6 bases and 0 bases respectively, with 12 bases between them. CDR3 amino acids: CASRRLADSYEQYF. In DNA form, the CDR3 reads TGTGCCAGCAGACGCTTAGCGGACTCCTACGAGCAGTACTTC.

The chain links TRBV11-1 to TRBJ2-7, with 7 bases aligning to TRBD2. With 3 bases clipped from V and 2 bases from J, the junction kept 7 bases outside the gene matches. The length of the CDR3 is 15 residues. Germline V gene data show CDR1 as SGHAT and CDR2 as FQDESV (reference sequence). CDR3 sequence: CASSFGAGLTYEQYF. The CDR3 DNA reads as TGTGCCAGCAGCTTTGGAGCGGGACTTACCTACGAGCAGTACTTC. The entire variable domain, with the rest obtained from reference TRBV11-1 and TRBJ2-7, is as follows: EAEVAQSPRYKITEKSQAVAFWCDPISGHATLYWYRQILGQGPELLVQFQDESVVDDSQLPKDRFSAERLKGVDSTLKIQPAELGDSAMYLCASSFGAGLTYEQYFGPGTRLTVT.

This clone has a handful of counts. The chain joins TRBV29-1 to TRBJ2-7; TRBD2 agrees at 12 bases. This CDR3 region has 13 residues. Germline assignment: CDR1 SQVTM and CDR2 ANQGSEA. Trimming took 7 bases from V and 3 from J; bases not matched to a gene: 4. CDR3 bases: TGCAGCGCCGGACTAGCGGGGAACTACGAGCAGTACTTC. It codes for CSAGLAGNYEQYF.

The rearrangement links TRBV5-1 to TRBJ2-3; TRBD2 matches at 9 bases. This CDR3 has 15 residues. The trim removed 2 bases at V and 5 bases at J, leaving 6 bases unmatched. Germline V gene sequence: CDR1 SGHRS, CDR2 YFSETQ. The CDR3 DNA reads as TGCGCCAGCAGCTTTACCAGCGGGGGGCGAGATACGCAGTATTTT. Encoded protein: CASSFTSGGRDTQYF. Full variable domain (missing parts from reference TRBV5-1 and TRBJ2-3): KAGVTQTPRYLIKTRGQQVTLSCSPISGHRSVSWYQQTPGQGLQFLFEYFSETQRNKGNFPGRFSGRQFSNSRSEMNVSTLELGDSALYLCASSFTSGGRDTQYFGPGTRLTVL.

This chain uses TRBV19 with TRBJ2-7; possible D gene TRBD1, 6 bases. The CDR3 runs to 14 residues. From germline, CDR1 is LNHDA and CDR2 SQIVND (reference sequence). With 4 bases removed from V and 3 bases from J, the gap between germline ends came to 13 bases. In nucleotides, the CDR3 is TGTGCCAGTAGTAATCTGGACAGACGCTACGAGCAGTACTTC. Translation gives CASSNLDRRYEQYF.